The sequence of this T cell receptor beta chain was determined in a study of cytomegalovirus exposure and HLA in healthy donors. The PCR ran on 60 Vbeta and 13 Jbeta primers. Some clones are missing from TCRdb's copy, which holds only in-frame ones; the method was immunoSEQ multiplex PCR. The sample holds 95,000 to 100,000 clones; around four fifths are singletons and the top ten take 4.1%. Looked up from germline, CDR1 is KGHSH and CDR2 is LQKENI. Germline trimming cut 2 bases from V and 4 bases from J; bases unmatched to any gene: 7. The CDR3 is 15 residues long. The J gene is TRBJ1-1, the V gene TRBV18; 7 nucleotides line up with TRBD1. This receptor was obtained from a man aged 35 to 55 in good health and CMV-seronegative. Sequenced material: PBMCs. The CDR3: CASSPNANRGTEAFF. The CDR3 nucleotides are TGTGCCAGCTCACCAAACGCGAACAGGGGCACTGAAGCTTTCTTT. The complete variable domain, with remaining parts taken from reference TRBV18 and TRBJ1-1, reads NAGVMQNPRHLVRRRGQEARLRCSPMKGHSHVYWYRQLPEEGLKFMVYLQKENIIDESGMPKERFSAEFPKEGPSILRIQQVVRGDSAAYFCASSPNANRGTEAFFGQGTRLTVV.